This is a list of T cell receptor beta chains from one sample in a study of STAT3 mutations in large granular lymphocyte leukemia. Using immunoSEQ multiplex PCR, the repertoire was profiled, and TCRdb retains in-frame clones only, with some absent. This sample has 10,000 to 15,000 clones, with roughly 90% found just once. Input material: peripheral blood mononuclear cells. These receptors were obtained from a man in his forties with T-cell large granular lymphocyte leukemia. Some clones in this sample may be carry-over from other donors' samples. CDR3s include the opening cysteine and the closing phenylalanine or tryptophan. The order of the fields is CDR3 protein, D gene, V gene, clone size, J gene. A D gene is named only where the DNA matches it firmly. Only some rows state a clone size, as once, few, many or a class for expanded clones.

CDR3: CASSQDSYGYTF
D: -
V: TRBV19
size: -
J: TRBJ1-2

CDR3: CASSELRSNYGYTF
D: -
V: TRBV6-6
size: -
J: TRBJ1-2

CDR3: CASSQEYRVGSEQYF
D: -
V: TRBV4-1
size: -
J: TRBJ2-7

CDR3: CASSSSRSGNTIYF
D: -
V: TRBV5-4
size: -
J: TRBJ1-3

CDR3: CASSEARDRGHEQYF
D: TRBD1
V: TRBV2
size: -
J: TRBJ2-7

CDR3: CAWSPFGQGTGELFF
D: TRBD1
V: TRBV30
size: -
J: TRBJ2-2

CDR3: CAWSVEIRESYTF
D: -
V: TRBV30
size: -
J: TRBJ1-2

CDR3: CASRTLLGSNQPQHF
D: -
V: TRBV19
size: -
J: TRBJ1-5

CDR3: CASSSRQGSTDTQYF
D: TRBD1
V: TRBV5-1
size: -
J: TRBJ2-3

CDR3: CASSFQAVWADTQYF
D: -
V: TRBV6-5
size: -
J: TRBJ2-3

CDR3: CASSHTGSTDTQYF
D: -
V: TRBV18
size: -
J: TRBJ2-3

CDR3: CASSFFPVVNTEAFF
D: -
V: TRBV13
size: -
J: TRBJ1-1

CDR3: CASSPWTGRTYEQYF
D: TRBD1
V: TRBV7-6
size: -
J: TRBJ2-7

CDR3: CASSGGQMNTEAFF
D: -
V: TRBV5-1
size: -
J: TRBJ1-1

CDR3: CAWSAYDGYTF
D: -
V: TRBV30
size: -
J: TRBJ1-2

CDR3: CASSLAKGPYGYTF
D: -
V: TRBV7-9
size: -
J: TRBJ1-2

CDR3: CASRPGPTREAPLHF
D: -
V: TRBV7-2
size: -
J: TRBJ1-6

CDR3: CASRPRGSNYGYTF
D: -
V: TRBV6-5
size: -
J: TRBJ1-2

CDR3: CASSHIQRYGYTF
D: -
V: TRBV23-1
size: -
J: TRBJ1-2

CDR3: CSVGETQYF
D: -
V: TRBV29-1
size: -
J: TRBJ2-5

CDR3: CASSTDSNYGYTF
D: -
V: TRBV5-1
size: -
J: TRBJ1-2

CDR3: CASSPRGNTIYF
D: -
V: TRBV18
size: -
J: TRBJ1-3

CDR3: CASSFVGPYEQYF
D: -
V: TRBV28
size: few
J: TRBJ2-7

CDR3: CASSQVEGRNSPLHF
D: -
V: TRBV4-2
size: -
J: TRBJ1-6

CDR3: CAISESGEYYGYTF
D: -
V: TRBV10-3
size: once
J: TRBJ1-2

CDR3: CATSGQISPGSPTEAFF
D: -
V: TRBV15
size: -
J: TRBJ1-1

CDR3: CASSRGDPSYNEQFF
D: TRBD2
V: TRBV10-1
size: -
J: TRBJ2-1

CDR3: CASTDTPGTRRYEQYF
D: TRBD2
V: TRBV10-2
size: once
J: TRBJ2-7

CDR3: CASSLRGIFTEAFF
D: -
V: TRBV13
size: few
J: TRBJ1-1

CDR3: CSVEDPGDGYTF
D: -
V: TRBV29-1
size: -
J: TRBJ1-2

CDR3: CASSSGSTGAGAKNIQYF
D: -
V: TRBV19
size: -
J: TRBJ2-4

CDR3: CASSYSEELFF
D: -
V: TRBV5-1
size: -
J: TRBJ2-2

CDR3: CASRSGTSGAQETQYF
D: TRBD2
V: TRBV11-2
size: -
J: TRBJ2-5

CDR3: CASRTPSEKLFF
D: -
V: TRBV28
size: -
J: TRBJ1-4

CDR3: CASSQERLVKGPYGYTF
D: -
V: TRBV4-2
size: once
J: TRBJ1-2

CDR3: CASTRDRGYSYTF
D: TRBD1
V: TRBV19
size: -
J: TRBJ1-2

CDR3: CASSDSYQGNQPQHF
D: -
V: TRBV2
size: once
J: TRBJ1-5

CDR3: CASSLQGGNSPLHF
D: -
V: TRBV9
size: -
J: TRBJ1-6

CDR3: CASSLFGSNTEKLFF
D: -
V: TRBV5-1
size: -
J: TRBJ1-4

CDR3: CASSLHGGNTEAFF
D: -
V: TRBV27
size: -
J: TRBJ1-1

CDR3: CASSLDLAARSYEQYF
D: TRBD2
V: TRBV7-8
size: -
J: TRBJ2-7

CDR3: CASSYLAYEQYF
D: -
V: TRBV6-5
size: -
J: TRBJ2-7

CDR3: CASSQRTGDGYTF
D: TRBD1
V: TRBV5-8
size: -
J: TRBJ1-2

CDR3: CASSQGNTQYF
D: -
V: TRBV14
size: -
J: TRBJ2-3

CDR3: CASSLGALCFF
D: -
V: TRBV7-9
size: -
J: TRBJ1-1

CDR3: CASLPEAEAFF
D: -
V: TRBV6-6
size: -
J: TRBJ1-1

CDR3: CASSESKVGNTEAFF
D: -
V: TRBV6-1
size: -
J: TRBJ1-1

CDR3: CASTILATDTQYF
D: -
V: TRBV28
size: -
J: TRBJ2-3

CDR3: CASSISGNSYNEQFF
D: TRBD2
V: TRBV19
size: -
J: TRBJ2-1

CDR3: CASSPFGRELFF
D: -
V: TRBV6-5
size: -
J: TRBJ2-2

CDR3: CASSSYTEAFF
D: -
V: TRBV13
size: -
J: TRBJ1-1

CDR3: CAWGGSFPLVPYEQYF
D: -
V: TRBV30
size: -
J: TRBJ2-7

CDR3: CATRGEHSNTEAFF
D: -
V: TRBV10-3
size: -
J: TRBJ1-1

CDR3: CASSSERTNYGYTF
D: -
V: TRBV5-1
size: -
J: TRBJ1-2

CDR3: CSVVFGQRLPDTQYF
D: -
V: TRBV29-1
size: -
J: TRBJ2-3

CDR3: CSGRLAGAENTQYF
D: TRBD2
V: TRBV29-1
size: -
J: TRBJ2-3

CDR3: CASSPGYNEQFF
D: -
V: TRBV19
size: few
J: TRBJ2-1

CDR3: CATSRGDFFYEQYF
D: -
V: TRBV27
size: few
J: TRBJ2-7

CDR3: CAWSVLGKHRAETQYF
D: -
V: TRBV30
size: -
J: TRBJ2-5

CDR3: CASSLGTPNQPQHF
D: -
V: TRBV5-1
size: few
J: TRBJ1-5